This T cell receptor (beta chain) came from a study of cytomegalovirus exposure and HLA in healthy donors. Across the study: From HLA-typed donors, an early data release held about 92 million unique TCRs.

Both 60 Vbeta primers and 13 Jbeta primers went into the PCR. TCRdb keeps only in-frame clones here, not all; method: immunoSEQ multiplex PCR. This sample has some 120,000 clones, with 83% found just once. Whole-study results and caveats: Upon later analysis, HLA-associated TCR beta chains proved more clonally expanded than other, equally common chains. Within a later analysis, the majority of CMV-associated TCR beta chains appeared HLA-restricted. As a later analysis showed, a missense DCLRE1C variant was linked to trimming of TCR beta V- and J-genes.

CDR1 and CDR2 from the germline V gene are SGHAT and FQNNGV. V lost 5 bases to trimming and J lost 1 base, with 17 bases between them. This CDR3 spans 16 amino acids. On this clone: Its antigen is unidentified.

This sequence was found in a woman aged 40 to 50 in good health and CMV-seropositive. Specimen: PBMCs. The chain carries TRBV11-2 and TRBJ2-5; maybe TRBD1 (7 bases). For the CDR3, the DNA is TGTGCCAGCAGCGGCAGGGGGGACGGAACCCAAGAGACCCAGTACTTC. Protein product: CASSGRGDGTQETQYF.